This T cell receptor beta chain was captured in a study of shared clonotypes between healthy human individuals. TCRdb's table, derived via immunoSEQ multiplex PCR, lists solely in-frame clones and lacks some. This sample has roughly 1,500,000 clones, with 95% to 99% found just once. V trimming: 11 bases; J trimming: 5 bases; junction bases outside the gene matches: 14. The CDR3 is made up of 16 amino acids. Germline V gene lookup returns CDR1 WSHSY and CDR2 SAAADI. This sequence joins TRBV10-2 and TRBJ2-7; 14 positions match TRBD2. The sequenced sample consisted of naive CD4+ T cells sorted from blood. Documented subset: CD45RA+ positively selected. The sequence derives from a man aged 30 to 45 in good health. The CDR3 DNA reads TGCGCCGCCCCGGGACTAGCGGGAGACGGGTCAGACGAGCAGTACTTC. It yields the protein CAAPGLAGDGSDEQYF.